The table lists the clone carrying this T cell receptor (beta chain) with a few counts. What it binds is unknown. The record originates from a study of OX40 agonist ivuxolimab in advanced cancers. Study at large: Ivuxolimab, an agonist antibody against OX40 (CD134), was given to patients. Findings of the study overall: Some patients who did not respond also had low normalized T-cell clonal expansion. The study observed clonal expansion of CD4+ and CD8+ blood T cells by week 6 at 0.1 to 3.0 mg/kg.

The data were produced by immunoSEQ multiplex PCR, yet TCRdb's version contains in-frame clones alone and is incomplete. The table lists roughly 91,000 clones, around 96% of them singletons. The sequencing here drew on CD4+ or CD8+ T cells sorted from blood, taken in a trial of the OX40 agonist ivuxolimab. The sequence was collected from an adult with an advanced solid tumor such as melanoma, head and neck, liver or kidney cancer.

CDR3 residues: CASSEAAGQPQHF. The CDR3 DNA sequence: TGTGCCAGCAGTGAAGCGGCCGGTCAGCCCCAGCATTTT. V is TRBV6-1 and J is TRBJ1-5; D is uncertain. CDR1 MNHNS and CDR2 SASEGT come from the germline V gene. V was trimmed by 0 bases and J by 6 bases, leaving 6 bases between them. This CDR3 is 13 amino acids long.